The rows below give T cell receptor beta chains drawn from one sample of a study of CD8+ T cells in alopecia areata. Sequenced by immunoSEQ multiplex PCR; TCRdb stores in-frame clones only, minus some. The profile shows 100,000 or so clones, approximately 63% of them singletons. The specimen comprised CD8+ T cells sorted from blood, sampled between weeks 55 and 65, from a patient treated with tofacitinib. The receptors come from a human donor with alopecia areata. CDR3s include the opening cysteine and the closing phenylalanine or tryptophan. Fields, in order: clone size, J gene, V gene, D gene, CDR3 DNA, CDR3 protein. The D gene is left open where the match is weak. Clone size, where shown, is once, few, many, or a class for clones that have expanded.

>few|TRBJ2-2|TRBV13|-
TGTGCCAGCAGCTTAGGAGGAGCCGGGGAGCTGTTTTTT
CASSLGGAGELFF
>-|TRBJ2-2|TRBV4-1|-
TGCGCCAGCAGCCGACAATTCAGTGGCGGGGAGCTGTTTTTT
CASSRQFSGGELFF
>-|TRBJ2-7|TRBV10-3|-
TGTGCCAGCAGTTTAGGACACCGGGACCCCCTCTACGAGCAGTACTTC
CASSLGHRDPLYEQYF
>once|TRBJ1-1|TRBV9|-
TGTGCCAGCAGCGTAGGCGAGAACACTGAAGCTTTCTTT
CASSVGENTEAFF
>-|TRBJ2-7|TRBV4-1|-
TGCGCCAGCAGCCAAGTTTTCTTTCGCTCCTACGAGCAGTACTTC
CASSQVFFRSYEQYF
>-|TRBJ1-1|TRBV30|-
TGTGCCTCCGGCGGGGACAATCCTGAAGCTTTCTTT
CASGGDNPEAFF
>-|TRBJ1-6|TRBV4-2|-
TGTGCCAGCAGCCACCATGGCAGTTATAATTCACCCCTCCACTTT
CASSHHGSYNSPLHF
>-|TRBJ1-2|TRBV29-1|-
TGCAGCGTTGAAGATCAAGAGGACTATGGCTACACCTTC
CSVEDQEDYGYTF
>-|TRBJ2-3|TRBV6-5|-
TGTGCCAGCAGCCGAGGACTGAGCACAGATACGCAGTATTTT
CASSRGLSTDTQYF
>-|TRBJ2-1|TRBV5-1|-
TGCGCCAGCAGCTTTATTACTAGCTCCCTCAATGAGCAGTTCTTC
CASSFITSSLNEQFF
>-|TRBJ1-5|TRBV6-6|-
TGTGCCAGCACTCCCCTGGGGAGCAATCAGCCCCAGCATTTT
CASTPLGSNQPQHF